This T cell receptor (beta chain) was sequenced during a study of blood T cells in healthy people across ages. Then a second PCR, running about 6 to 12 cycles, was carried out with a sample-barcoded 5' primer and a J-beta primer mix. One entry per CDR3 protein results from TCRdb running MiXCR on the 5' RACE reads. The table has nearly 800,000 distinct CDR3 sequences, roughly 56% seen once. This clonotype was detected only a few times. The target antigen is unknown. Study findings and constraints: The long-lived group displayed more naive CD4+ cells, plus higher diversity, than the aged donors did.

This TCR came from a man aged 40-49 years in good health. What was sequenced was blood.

CDR3 nucleotide sequence: TGCAGCGTTGTTGGGGGAGTGGACGAGCAGTACTTC. Residues: CSVVGGVDEQYF. The chain recombines TRBV29-1 with TRBJ2-7; tentatively, D is TRBD1 or TRBD2 (5 bases each). Germline V gene data show CDR1 as SQVTM and CDR2 as ANQGSEA. The CDR3 is 12 residues long. Trimming removed 4 bases from V and 5 bases from J, with 12 bases in between.